This is a list of T cell receptor beta chains from one sample in a study of shared clonotypes between healthy human individuals. Sequencing used immunoSEQ multiplex PCR; TCRdb keeps in-frame clones, though not all of them. The data contain some 2,400,000 clones, under 97% of them singletons. The specimen was naive CD4+ T cells sorted from blood. These receptors all stem from a young man in good health. Each CDR3 is given with its conserved first and last residue. A D gene is named only where the DNA matches it firmly. Part of the rows lack a size; the others show once, few, many or a class for expanded clones.

j_call clone_size d_call v_call cdr3_aa cdr3_nt
TRBJ1-2 - - TRBV6-1 CASKQGHGYTF TGTGCCAGCAAGCAGGGACATGGCTACACCTTC
TRBJ2-7 - - TRBV5-1 CASSRESGQRYEQYF TGCGCCAGCAGCCGCGAGTCCGGACAGCGCTACGAGCAGTACTTC
TRBJ2-7 once TRBD1 TRBV28 CASIGDRAYEQYF TGTGCCAGCATCGGGGACAGGGCCTACGAGCAGTACTTC
TRBJ1-1 - TRBD1 TRBV7-2 CASSFVGQDNTEAFF TGTGCCAGCAGCTTTGTCGGACAGGATAACACTGAAGCTTTCTTT
TRBJ2-7 few - TRBV10-3 CAINGQGMNYEQYF TGTGCCATCAATGGCCAGGGCATGAATTACGAGCAGTACTTC
TRBJ2-1 - - TRBV6-6 CASSYSHNEQFF TGTGCCAGCAGTTACTCCCACAATGAGCAGTTCTTC
TRBJ1-1 - - TRBV6-6 CATSYGLSDTEAFF TGTGCCACCAGTTATGGGCTCTCGGACACTGAAGCTTTCTTT
TRBJ2-3 - - TRBV7-9 CASSLAGSSTDTQYF TGTGCCAGCAGCTTAGCGGGTTCAAGCACAGATACGCAGTATTTT
TRBJ2-5 - TRBD2 TRBV9 CASSDSGGPQETQYF TGTGCCAGCAGCGATAGCGGGGGGCCCCAAGAGACCCAGTACTTC
TRBJ2-3 - TRBD2 TRBV2 CASSEASLAGDTQYF TGTGCCAGCAGTGAAGCGTCCCTAGCGGGGGATACGCAGTATTTT
TRBJ2-7 - - TRBV5-4 CASSLSGGSVTYEQYF TGTGCCAGCAGCTTGAGCGGTGGGTCCGTTACCTACGAGCAGTACTTC
TRBJ2-7 once - TRBV6-5 CASRADALEQYF TGTGCCAGCAGGGCGGACGCTCTCGAGCAGTACTTC
TRBJ2-7 - - TRBV5-4 CASSPWQGTNDEQYF TGTGCCAGCAGCCCTTGGCAGGGGACTAATGACGAGCAGTACTTC
TRBJ2-7 - - TRBV18 CASSPPGVAYEQYF TGTGCCAGCTCACCACCGGGGGTAGCCTACGAGCAGTACTTC
TRBJ1-6 - - TRBV30 CAWTLAGTYSPLHF TGTGCCTGGACGTTGGCAGGGACATATTCACCCCTCCACTTT
TRBJ1-1 - - TRBV30 CAWRARVLEAFF TGTGCCTGGAGAGCCAGGGTTCTTGAAGCTTTCTTT
TRBJ1-5 - - TRBV29-1 CSVGAGNQPQHF TGCAGCGTCGGCGCGGGTAATCAGCCCCAGCATTTT
TRBJ1-2 - - TRBV6-6 CASTFTYGYTF TGTGCCAGCACCTTCACCTATGGCTACACCTTC
TRBJ2-5 - - TRBV6-5 CASSYSGPPRETQYF TGTGCCAGCAGTTACTCCGGACCGCCCAGGGAGACCCAGTACTTC
TRBJ1-2 - TRBD1 TRBV30 CAWSATLTGADGYTF TGTGCCTGGAGTGCCACCCTGACAGGGGCTGATGGCTACACCTTC
TRBJ2-1 - TRBD2 TRBV29-1 CSVEGLAVINEQFF TGCAGCGTGGAGGGACTAGCGGTAATCAATGAGCAGTTCTTC
TRBJ2-3 - TRBD2 TRBV5-4 CASSWTSGALVTDTQYF TGTGCCAGCAGCTGGACTAGCGGGGCCCTCGTAACAGATACGCAGTATTTT
TRBJ2-7 - - TRBV27 CASSPLAANSYEQYF TGTGCCAGCAGTCCACTAGCTGCGAATTCCTACGAGCAGTACTTC
TRBJ2-5 - TRBD2 TRBV5-1 CASSPGLAGGWQETQYF TGCGCCAGCAGCCCCGGACTAGCGGGAGGGTGGCAAGAGACCCAGTACTTC
TRBJ2-7 - TRBD1 TRBV30 CAWRRQGVYEQYF TGTGCCTGGAGAAGACAGGGTGTTTACGAGCAGTACTTC
TRBJ2-2 - - TRBV7-2 CASNSGTPKAGELFF TGTGCCAGCAACTCCGGGACTCCCAAGGCCGGGGAGCTGTTTTTT
TRBJ2-7 - - TRBV7-2 CASSQKPTYEQYF TGTGCCAGCAGCCAAAAACCGACCTACGAGCAGTACTTC
TRBJ1-1 - - TRBV7-2 CASSLSGGTEAFF TGTGCCAGCAGCTTATCAGGAGGGACTGAAGCTTTCTTT
TRBJ1-5 - - TRBV10-3 CAIGGEGNQPQHF TGTGCCATCGGGGGTGAAGGCAATCAGCCCCAGCATTTT
TRBJ2-7 - - TRBV28 CASSSIPKSYEQYF TGTGCCAGCAGTTCGATTCCTAAGTCCTACGAGCAGTACTTC
TRBJ2-2 - - TRBV6-6 CASTRGGVNTGELFF TGTGCCAGCACCCGGGGCGGGGTAAACACCGGGGAGCTGTTTTTT
TRBJ1-4 - - TRBV27 CASSLGWGEKLFF TGTGCCAGCAGTTTGGGCTGGGGTGAAAAACTGTTTTTT
TRBJ1-5 - - TRBV28 CASSHGTKNNQPQHF TGTGCCAGCAGTCACGGGACAAAGAACAATCAGCCCCAGCATTTT
TRBJ2-5 - - TRBV5-4 CASRRDPTQETQYF TGTGCCAGCAGACGGGACCCGACGCAAGAGACCCAGTACTTC
TRBJ2-7 - - TRBV6-5 CASSYGGGNSPYEQYF TGTGCCAGCAGTTACGGGGGCGGGAACTCACCTTACGAGCAGTACTTC
TRBJ1-1 - - TRBV6-6 CASSSGGVGTEAFF TGTGCCAGCAGTTCCGGGGGGGTGGGCACTGAAGCTTTCTTT
TRBJ2-5 - - TRBV20-1 CSARNGATQYF TGCAGTGCTAGAAATGGGGCGACCCAGTACTTC
TRBJ1-1 - TRBD1 TRBV25-1 CASSAPLGQGKNTEAFF TGTGCCAGCAGTGCGCCCTTGGGACAGGGGAAGAACACTGAAGCTTTCTTT
TRBJ1-5 - TRBD1 TRBV6-1 CASSDVWGQGGNQPQHF TGTGCCAGCAGTGATGTCTGGGGACAGGGTGGCAATCAGCCCCAGCATTTT
TRBJ1-2 - - TRBV6-5 CASSSATLLKGYTF TGTGCCAGCAGTTCCGCCACTTTACTAAAAGGCTACACCTTC
TRBJ2-1 once - TRBV19 CASNPGAGSYNEQFF TGTGCCAGTAACCCGGGCGCGGGTTCCTACAATGAGCAGTTCTTC